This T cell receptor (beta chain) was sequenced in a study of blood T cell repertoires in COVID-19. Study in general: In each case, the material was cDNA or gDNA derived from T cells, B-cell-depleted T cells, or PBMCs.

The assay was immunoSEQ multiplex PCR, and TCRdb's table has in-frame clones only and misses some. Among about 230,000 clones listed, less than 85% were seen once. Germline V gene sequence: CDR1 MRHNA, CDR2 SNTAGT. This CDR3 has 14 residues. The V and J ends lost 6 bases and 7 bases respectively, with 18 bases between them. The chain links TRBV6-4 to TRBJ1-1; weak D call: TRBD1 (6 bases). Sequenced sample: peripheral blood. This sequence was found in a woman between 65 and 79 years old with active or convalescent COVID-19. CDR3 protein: CASRMWGTQGEAFF. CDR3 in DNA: TGTGCCAGCAGGATGTGGGGGACACAGGGTGAAGCTTTCTTT.